This T cell receptor beta chain emerged from a study of blood T cell repertoires in COVID-19. The method was immunoSEQ multiplex PCR; TCRdb's version includes in-frame clones alone and lacks a portion of them. The sample includes under 130,000 clones, under 80% of them seen just once. J gave up 6 bases and V 4 bases, and 7 bases lay outside the gene matches. Per germline, CDR1 MNHNS and CDR2 SASEGT. This CDR3 region has 16 residues. This receptor was taken from a man between 65 and 80 years old with active or convalescent COVID-19. Sequences were obtained from peripheral blood. The chain recombines TRBV6-1 with TRBJ1-6; TRBD1 matches 9 bases. The CDR3 region is CASSGTGTGFNSPLHF. The CDR3 DNA follows: TGTGCCAGCAGTGGGACCGGGACAGGGTTTAATTCACCCCTCCACTTT.